This TCR beta chain was captured by sequencing in a study of T cells after yellow fever vaccination. Study-level findings and limits: Only a small proportion of the clonotypes turned up in both the CD4 and the CD8 compartments, likely arising from convergent recombination. Within FACS-sorted repertoires, abundant clonotypes contaminating from the bulk population could be present. Detected again after the booster were most primary-vaccination clones, at about 96% CD4 and 80% to 90% CD8.

Turning to this clonotype: Antigen unknown.

Generation of TCR cDNA used 5'RACE template switching (which added a universal primer site and UMIs). In TCRdb, the 5' RACE reads were re-called with MiXCR into one record per CDR3 protein. The sample lists about 320,000 distinct CDR3 sequences; 9.5% to 12% were seen once. V was trimmed by 4 bases and J by 6 bases, leaving 16 bases between them. Per the germline V gene, CDR1 is SGDLS and CDR2 is YYNGEE. This CDR3 is 15 amino acids long. This TCR was sampled from a man aged 18 to 29 who received the YFV17D yellow fever vaccine. The material was CD4+ T cells sorted from PBMCs, obtained 45 days after the yellow fever booster vaccination. V usage is TRBV9 and J usage is TRBJ2-2, with D perhaps being TRBD1 or TRBD2 (6 bases each). The CDR3 region has the DNA TGTGCCAGCAGCTTCTCGGGGGCTAGTTCCGGGGAGCTGTTTTTT. Amino acid sequence: CASSFSGASSGELFF.